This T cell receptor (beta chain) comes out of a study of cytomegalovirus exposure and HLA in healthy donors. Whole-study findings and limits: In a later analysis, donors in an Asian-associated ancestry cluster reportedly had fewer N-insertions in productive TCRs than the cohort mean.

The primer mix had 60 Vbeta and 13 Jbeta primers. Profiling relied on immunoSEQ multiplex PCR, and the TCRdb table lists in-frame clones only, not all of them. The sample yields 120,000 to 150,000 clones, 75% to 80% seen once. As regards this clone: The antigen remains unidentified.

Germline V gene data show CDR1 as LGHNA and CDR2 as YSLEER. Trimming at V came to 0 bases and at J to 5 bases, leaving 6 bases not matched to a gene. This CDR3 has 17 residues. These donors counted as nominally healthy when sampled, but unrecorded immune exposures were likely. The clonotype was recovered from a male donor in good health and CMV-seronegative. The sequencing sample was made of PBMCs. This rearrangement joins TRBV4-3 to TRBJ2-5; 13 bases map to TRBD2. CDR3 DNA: TGCGCCAGCAGCCAAGATTCCGTACTAGCGGGGGGGGAGACCCAGTACTTC. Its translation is CASSQDSVLAGGETQYF.